The 8 T cell receptor beta chains below come from one sample, sequenced in a study of identical twins. Via MiXCR, TCRdb re-called the 5' RACE reads, giving one row per CDR3 protein. Here the sample spans 500,000 to 550,000 distinct CDR3 sequences, roughly a fifth being singletons. The sample also formed part of further work on T cells expressing NK-cell markers.

Input material: CD4+ T cells sorted from blood. These TCRs come from a woman younger than 35 in good health.

This sequence joins TRBV20-1 and TRBJ2-5; 13 bases agree with TRBD2. J gave up 6 bases and V 6 bases, and 7 bases lay outside the gene matches. Germline V gene sequence: CDR1 DFQATT, CDR2 SNEGSKA (reference sequence). CDR3 length: 14 amino acids. DNA for the CDR3: TGCAGTGCCGCGGGACTAGCGGGATCTCAGACCCAGTACTTC. Protein product: CSAAGLAGSQTQYF.

This clonotype was found a few times. This chain links TRBV12-3 or TRBV12-4 with TRBJ2-3; D remains unclear. The CDR3 runs 15 residues. Between the trimmed V and J ends, which lost 5 bases and 0 bases, there was a span of 12 bases. The DNA for the CDR3 is TGTGCCAGCAGTGGGTGGCATATAAGCACAGATACGCAGTATTTT. It translates to CASSGWHISTDTQYF.

V and J are TRBV7-2 and TRBJ2-7; TRBD1 matches at 7 bases. Germline CDR1 and CDR2: SGHTA and FQGNSA. CDR3 length equals 15 residues. J was trimmed by 0 bases and V by 5 bases; bases with no gene match: 7. CDR3 bases: TGTGCCAGCAGCCCCCGGACAGGTCCCTCCTACGAGCAGTACTTC. Its translation is CASSPRTGPSYEQYF.

This clonotype was seen more than once but under ten times. The chain combines TRBV5-1 with TRBJ2-3, with D perhaps being TRBD1 or TRBD2 (5 bases each). There are 15 residues in the CDR3. The germline gives CDR1 SGHRS, CDR2 YFSETQ. Trimming stripped 0 bases from V and 4 bases from J, with 12 bases between. Here the CDR3 DNA reads TGCGCCAGCAGCTTGGGGGGGATAGGGGCAGATACGCAGTATTTT. Its protein is CASSLGGIGADTQYF.

This clonotype was seen once. This chain joins TRBV18 and TRBJ2-5; no clear D gene. Per germline, CDR1 KGHSH and CDR2 LQKENI. Trimming removed 3 bases at V and 4 bases at J, with 9 bases between. The CDR3 has 13 residues. CDR3 amino acids: CASSPERRETQYF. DNA for the CDR3: TGTGCCAGCTCACCTGAGAGGAGAGAGACCCAGTACTTC.

The rearrangement links TRBV10-3 to TRBJ2-3; TRBD1 is a possible D gene (6 bases). The CDR3 has 13 residues. Germline CDR1 ENHRY, CDR2 SYGVKD. Deletions cut 8 bases from V and 0 bases from J, with 9 bases between. The CDR3 nucleotides are TGTGCCATCGGGACACCTAGCACAGATACGCAGTATTTT. It translates to CAIGTPSTDTQYF.

This clonotype showed up just a few times. The chain employs TRBV20-1 and TRBJ2-5; D not certain. CDR3 length: 12 amino acids. Trimming shortened V by 3 bases and J by 5 bases, and 10 bases separated the two germline ends. Germline V gene lookup returns CDR1 DFQATT and CDR2 SNEGSKA (reference sequence). The CDR3: CSASVRIETQYF. The CDR3 nucleotides read TGCAGTGCTAGTGTTCGGATCGAGACCCAGTACTTC.

This clonotype was seen once. The chain recombines TRBV3-1 with TRBJ2-7; D remains unclear. Germline loops: CDR1 LGHDT, CDR2 YNNKEL (reference sequence). The ends were cut back, 2 bases at V and 6 bases at J, with 5 bases in the middle. The CDR3 runs to 11 residues. The DNA of the CDR3 is TGTGCCAGCAGCCAATCTTTCGAGCAGTACTTC. It encodes CASSQSFEQYF.